This T cell receptor beta chain derives from a study of shared clonotypes between healthy human individuals. Concerning this clone: The same CDR3 is also encoded by other DNA sequences in this sample.

The CDR3 is made up of 13 amino acids. V gave up 6 bases and J gave up 5 bases, with 13 bases separating them. The V gene's germline CDR1 is MNHNY and CDR2 SVGAGI (reference sequence). Cells designated naive CD8 were CD45RO-negative and were positively selected for CCR7, with terminally differentiated effector memory CD45RA+ cells excluded. Each sorted subset replicate got 200 ng genomic DNA, tens of thousands of genomes. Method: immunoSEQ multiplex PCR; TCRdb's copy keeps in-frame clones and lacks some. The sample shows some 2 million clones, about 95% of them seen only once. This rearrangement joins TRBV6-6 to TRBJ1-1; the D gene is possibly TRBD1 (5 bases). Sequencing used naive CD8+ T cells sorted from blood. The receptor comes from a man aged 18 to 29 in good health. The chain's CDR3 is CASSRGGGTEAFF. CDR3 sequence (DNA): TGTGCCAGCAGCCGTGGGGGGGGAACTGAAGCTTTCTTT.